The present T cell receptor beta chain was sequenced within a study of shared clonotypes between healthy human individuals. Scientists sequenced DNA from unsorted PBMC on ten immunoSEQ deep assay plates. Original handling: From ImmunoSEQ came sequences covering only the junction and carrying no quality scores, so filtering differed. Data came from immunoSEQ multiplex PCR; TCRdb stores just in-frame clones and leaves some out. D and trimming come from the DNA, and the V and J calls and clone size come from that table. The repertoire holds 450,000 to 500,000 clones, with around 73% as singletons. Per the germline V gene, CDR1 is MNHNS and CDR2 is SASEGT. Trimming pared 0 bases from V and 0 bases from J, leaving 12 bases between. CDR3 length: 17 amino acids.

The sequence was obtained from a woman in her thirties or forties in good health. Some clones in this sample may be carry-over from other donors' samples. Sequenced sample: PBMCs. The rearrangement uses TRBV6-1 and TRBJ2-1; D possibly uses TRBD1 or TRBD2 (5 bases each). The CDR3 DNA reads TGTGCCAGCAGTGAAGCAGAGGCAGGGAGCTCCTACAATGAGCAGTTCTTC. It is translated as CASSEAEAGSSYNEQFF.